This TCR beta chain was sequenced in a study of blood T cell repertoires in COVID-19. Clones were sequenced by immunoSEQ multiplex PCR, and TCRdb holds only the in-frame ones, with some missing. The table lists more than 50,000 clones, about nine tenths of them singletons. Germline-derived CDR1 and CDR2 are LNHDA and SQIVND (reference sequence). Trimming removed 7 bases at V and 6 bases at J, with 22 bases between. The CDR3 spans 16 residues. This clone has only one observation. The TCR sequence derives from a man older than 75 with acute or convalescent COVID-19. The V and J genes are TRBV19 and TRBJ1-3, with a weak D call TRBD1 (6 bases). The specimen was peripheral blood. The CDR3 loop reads CASKETGGGYINTIYF. CDR3 bases: TGTGCCAGTAAAGAGACAGGAGGAGGATACATAAACACCATATATTTT.